A selection of T cell receptor beta chains follows, all from one sample in a study of cytomegalovirus exposure and HLA in healthy donors. Using immunoSEQ multiplex PCR, the repertoire was profiled, and TCRdb retains in-frame clones only, with some absent. This table holds 120,000 to 150,000 clones, 65% to 80% found once. Sequencing used PBMCs. Source of these receptors: a man aged 35-49 years in good health and CMV-seropositive. CDR3s include the opening cysteine and the closing phenylalanine or tryptophan. A D gene is named only where the DNA matches it firmly. Clone size is shown for a subset of rows, as once, few, many or a class of expanded clone.

>-|TRBJ2-5|TRBD2|TRBV18
CASSPTRHTLLAGGETQYF
TGTGCCAGCTCACCGACGAGACACACTCTTCTAGCGGGAGGAGAGACCCAGTACTTC
>once|TRBJ1-3|TRBD1|TRBV7-8
CASSPQNDRVGNTIYF
TGTGCCAGCAGCCCGCAGAACGACAGGGTGGGAAACACCATATATTTT
>few|TRBJ2-5|TRBD2|TRBV30
CAWTTFGGRTQETQYF
TGTGCCTGGACCACCTTTGGCGGGAGAACCCAAGAGACCCAGTACTTC
>once|TRBJ2-3|TRBD2|TRBV7-3
CASSLMSSGGTDTQYF
TGTGCCAGCAGCTTAATGTCTAGCGGGGGGACAGATACGCAGTATTTT
>-|TRBJ2-5|-|TRBV18
CASSRSRGTVGETQYF
TGTGCCAGCTCACGCTCACGGGGTACGGTCGGAGAGACCCAGTACTTC
>-|TRBJ2-7|TRBD2|TRBV25-1
CASSGGFSGRLHSYEQYF
TGTGCCAGCAGTGGGGGTTTTAGCGGGAGGCTCCACTCCTACGAGCAGTACTTC
>few|TRBJ1-1|-|TRBV18
CASSPGGAGVAEAFF
TGTGCCAGCTCACCAGGGGGCGCGGGAGTTGCTGAAGCTTTCTTT
>-|TRBJ2-1|TRBD2|TRBV5-1
CASSLGGLAGGGEQFF
TGCGCCAGCAGCTTGGGGGGACTAGCGGGAGGCGGCGAGCAGTTCTTC
>once|TRBJ2-7|TRBD2|TRBV14
CASSQAWDYSNEQYF
TGTGCCAGCAGCCAGGCATGGGACTACTCTAACGAGCAGTACTTC
>-|TRBJ2-1|TRBD2|TRBV29-1
CSVEFWREGPDEQFF
TGCAGCGTTGAATTCTGGCGGGAGGGCCCCGATGAGCAGTTCTTC
>few|TRBJ1-3|-|TRBV28
CASGEAGNTIYF
TGTGCCAGCGGTGAGGCTGGAAACACCATATATTTT
>-|TRBJ2-7|TRBD2|TRBV28
CASSVGLFYEQYF
TGTGCCAGCAGTGTGGGACTATTCTACGAGCAGTACTTC
>few|TRBJ2-5|TRBD2|TRBV18
CASSPPSRTSGKETQYF
TGTGCCAGCTCACCACCTTCCCGGACTAGCGGGAAGGAGACCCAGTACTTC
>few|TRBJ2-2|TRBD1|TRBV7-2
CASRRDRGNTGELFF
TGTGCCAGCAGGAGAGACAGGGGGAACACCGGGGAGCTGTTTTTT
>-|TRBJ2-1|-|TRBV5-4
CASSPGGGDEQFF
TGTGCCAGCAGCCCGGGGGGCGGGGATGAGCAGTTCTTC
>-|TRBJ2-7|-|TRBV6-5
CASSYREVAGYEQYF
TGTGCCAGCAGTTACCGCGAAGTGGCAGGCTACGAGCAGTACTTC
>-|TRBJ2-6|-|TRBV27
CASSFRKVSGANGLTF
TGTGCCAGCAGTTTCAGGAAGGTCTCTGGGGCCAACGGCCTGACTTTC
>once|TRBJ2-3|-|TRBV19
CASSMAEGLGTQYF
TGTGCCAGTAGTATGGCGGAGGGGCTCGGTACGCAGTATTTT
>-|TRBJ2-7|-|TRBV21-1
CASSNGRQPMTYEQYF
TGTGCCAGCAGCAACGGCAGACAGCCTATGACCTACGAGCAGTACTTC
>-|TRBJ1-1|TRBD1|TRBV5-6
CASSLDRAWNTEAFF
TGTGCCAGCAGCCTTGACAGGGCGTGGAACACTGAAGCTTTCTTT
>once|TRBJ1-2|TRBD1|TRBV6-1
CASSTRDRGNYGYTF
TGTGCCAGCAGTACCCGGGACAGGGGCAACTATGGCTACACCTTC
>-|TRBJ1-1|-|TRBV7-2
CASSLQVSTEAFF
TGTGCCAGCAGCTTACAGGTTAGCACTGAAGCTTTCTTT
>-|TRBJ2-7|TRBD1|TRBV7-9
CASSPRDRIYEQYF
TGTGCCAGCAGCCCCCGGGACAGAATCTACGAGCAGTACTTC
>-|TRBJ2-5|-|TRBV7-6
CASSLMAGEETQYF
TGTGCCAGCAGCTTAATGGCAGGGGAAGAGACCCAGTACTTC
>-|TRBJ1-1|-|TRBV6-5
CASSRVGGANTEAFF
TGTGCCAGCAGTCGAGTAGGGGGGGCGAACACTGAAGCTTTCTTT